The 7 T cell receptor beta chains below all came from one sample that was sequenced in a study of T cell repertoires in cytomegalovirus infection (dated by TCRdb to the late 2010s). Their antigen targets remain unknown. The sample's treatment or condition, from its label and the paper: in vitro stimulation with specific CMV peptide epitopes to enrich CMV-specific T cells. The sequencer was an Illumina HiSeq 1500. Through fastp at Q25 and MiXCR, TCRdb rebuilt clones from the public reads, retaining in-frame beta chains. CDR3 protein duplicates are merged, each entry listing the most common genes and DNA. The sample profile shows around 430,000 distinct CDR3 sequences; 40% to 50% of them were found once. Of the sample, around 45% is held by the ten largest clones. This specimen consisted of cultured PBMCs, obtained from culture after CMV antigen stimulation. These receptors were collected from a human donor in good health (CMV status not recorded). Some clones in this sample may be carry-over from other donors' samples.

This clonotype was counted between two and nine times. This rearrangement joins TRBV7-2 to TRBJ1-2, with TRBD1 as a possible D gene (5 bases). Germline lookup yields CDR1 SGHTA and CDR2 FQGNSA. V was cut by 1 base and J by 6 bases, with 12 bases left in between. The CDR3 length is 14 residues. CDR3 amino acids: CASSLDWAGNGYTF. For the CDR3, the DNA is TGTGCCAGCAGCTTAGACTGGGCAGGGAATGGCTACACCTTC.

The CDR3 loop reads CASSLAPNSRVEQFF. CDR3 in DNA: TGTGCCAGCAGCTTAGCCCCTAATAGCAGGGTTGAGCAGTTCTTC. V and J are TRBV7-8 and TRBJ2-1, with D perhaps matching TRBD1 (5 bases). CDR3 length equals 15 residues. Trimming took off 0 bases at V and 9 bases at J, with 15 bases between the two ends. Germline-derived CDR1 and CDR2 are SGHVS and FQNEAQ.

V and J are TRBV7-2 and TRBJ2-5; a weak D match, TRBD1 (5 bases). The CDR3 extends over 13 amino acids. The V gene's germline CDR1 is SGHTA and CDR2 FQGNSA. V was cut by 3 bases and J by 7 bases, with 12 bases left in between. This CDR3 is CASSFEHQGTQYF. CDR3 nucleotides: TGTGCCAGCAGCTTTGAGCACCAGGGGACCCAGTACTTC. The full variable domain, with the rest looked up from reference TRBV7-2 and TRBJ2-5, is GAGVSQSPSNKVTEKGKDVELRCDPISGHTALYWYRQSLGQGLEFLIYFQGNSAPDKSGLPSDRFSAERTGGSVSTLTIQRTQQEDSAVYLCASSFEHQGTQYFGPGTRLLVL.

The chain links TRBV4-1 to TRBJ2-2; D is undetermined. The CDR3 has 17 amino acids. The V and J ends lost 1 base and 1 base respectively, with 13 bases between them. Germline CDR1 reads MGHRA; CDR2 reads YSYEKL. The CDR3 reads CASSQVIRNQNTGELFF. The CDR3, as DNA: TGCGCCAGCAGCCAAGTGATCAGAAATCAGAACACCGGGGAGCTGTTTTTT.

The rearrangement links TRBV7-2 to TRBJ1-5; 9 bases are a match to TRBD1. This CDR3 has 15 amino acids. Germline-derived CDR1 and CDR2 are SGHTA and FQGNSA. With 3 bases clipped from V and 9 bases from J, the junction kept 9 bases outside the gene matches. CDR3 DNA sequence: TGTGCCAGCAGCTTGGGGGACAGGGAAATAGGGCCCCAGCATTTT. Translation: CASSLGDREIGPQHF.

The genes are TRBV27 and TRBJ2-2; TRBD1 might be the D (6 bases). CDR3 length equals 13 residues. Germline loops: CDR1 MNHEY, CDR2 SMNVEV (reference sequence). Trimming took off 5 bases at V and 6 bases at J, with 10 bases between the two ends. In DNA, the CDR3 is TGTGCCAGCAGTCCCCAGGGGTCCGGGGAGCTGTTTTTT. This codes for CASSPQGSGELFF.

Worth noting for this clonotype: Compared with germline, one end of the junction differs, possibly owing to a read error. The chain combines TRBV5-3 with TRBJ2-5, with D perhaps assigned TRBD1 or TRBD2 (5 bases each). TRBV5-3 is classed as an ORF, of uncertain function. The CDR3 totals 14 residues. CDR3 region: CASSSGTGPETQYF. For the CDR3, the DNA is TGTGCCAGCAGCTCGGGAACGGGGCCTGAGACCCAGTACTTC.